One sample yielded the 29 T cell receptor beta chains listed below, sequenced in a study of blood T cell repertoires in COVID-19. TCRdb's table, derived via immunoSEQ multiplex PCR, lists solely in-frame clones and lacks some. The sample carries 100,000 or so clones, over 70% recorded once. The sample consisted of peripheral blood. The source is a human donor in a cohort sampled during active COVID-19.

The J gene is TRBJ2-7, the V gene TRBV25-1; 9 bases are shared with TRBD2. Germline CDR1 reads MGHDK; CDR2 reads SYGVNS. The CDR3 length is 15 residues. The ends lost 5 bases at V and 7 bases at J; junction bases unmatched: 12. The CDR3 coding sequence is TGTGCCAGCAGTCCCCGGCGCGGGAGGGCCCATGAGCAGTACTTC. Its translation is CASSPRRGRAHEQYF.

This chain uses TRBV14 with TRBJ1-2; a possible D gene is TRBD1 (5 bases). V was cut by 4 bases and J by 8 bases, with 17 bases left in between. Per the germline V gene, CDR1 is SGHDN and CDR2 is FVKESK. The CDR3 is 14 amino acids. The CDR3 region has the DNA TGTGCCAGCAGCCCTAACCTTGGGGGGTCCGGCTACACCTTC. Its protein product is CASSPNLGGSGYTF.

The rearrangement uses TRBV10-3 and TRBJ2-5, with 8 bases that match TRBD2. The CDR3 sequence is 14 residues long. V gave up 3 bases and J gave up 4 bases; unmatched junction bases: 4. The V gene's germline CDR1 is ENHRY and CDR2 SYGVKD. The CDR3 loop reads CAISDSAGGETQYF. The CDR3 nucleotides are TGTGCCATCAGTGATAGCGCGGGAGGAGAGACCCAGTACTTC.

V and J are TRBV5-1 and TRBJ2-3, with 7 bases that match TRBD1. CDR3 length: 15 residues. CDR1 SGHRS and CDR2 YFSETQ come from the germline V gene. Losses at the gene ends were 0 bases for V and 0 bases for J; bases not matched to a gene: 1. In DNA form, the CDR3 reads TGCGCCAGCAGCTTGGTGGGACAGAGCACAGATACGCAGTATTTT. Translated: CASSLVGQSTDTQYF.

The sample holds a few counts of this clone. The rearrangement uses TRBV10-3 and TRBJ1-5; TRBD1 agrees at 9 bases. J was trimmed by 2 bases and V by 2 bases; bases with no gene match: 7. The CDR3 has 17 amino acids. Germline V gene sequence: CDR1 ENHRY, CDR2 SYGVKD. This CDR3 reads CAISEGTGRAGNQPQHF. The CDR3 DNA reads as TGTGCCATCAGTGAGGGGACAGGGCGGGCCGGCAATCAGCCCCAGCATTTT.

The chain recombines TRBV9 with TRBJ2-1; D unclear. V lost 4 bases and J 2 bases, leaving 7 bases between the germline ends. CDR3 length equals 13 residues. Germline loops: CDR1 SGDLS, CDR2 YYNGEE. DNA of the CDR3: TGTGCCAGCAGCCTCAGAACCTACAATGAGCAGTTCTTC. Amino acid sequence: CASSLRTYNEQFF.

The CDR3 protein is CATSDSLAGEQYF. The CDR3 DNA reads as TGTGCCACCAGTGATTCCCTAGCGGGAGAGCAGTACTTC. V is TRBV24-1 and J is TRBJ2-7; the match to TRBD2 covers 9 bases. V lost 2 bases to trimming and J lost 7 bases; unmatched junction nucleotides: 2. Germline V gives CDR1 KGHDR, CDR2 SFDVKD. The CDR3 sequence is 13 residues long.

The V and J genes are TRBV5-6 and TRBJ2-5, with 10 bases aligning to TRBD2. After removal of 4 bases from V and 4 bases from J, the junction contained 16 bases not matched to a gene. CDR1 is SGHDT, CDR2 YYEEEE, per germline. The CDR3 contains 18 residues. The CDR3 region is CASSPWPFTSGKGETQYF. For the CDR3, the DNA is TGTGCCAGCAGCCCTTGGCCCTTTACTAGCGGGAAGGGAGAGACCCAGTACTTC.

As DNA, the CDR3 is TGTGCCAGCAGTTTGAGGCAGTTGGGGACCCAGTACTTC. Translated: CASSLRQLGTQYF. The rearrangement links TRBV12-3 or TRBV12-4 to TRBJ2-5; no definite D call. CDR3 length: 13 amino acids. Deletions cut 3 bases from V and 7 bases from J, with 12 bases between.

V is TRBV4-1 and J is TRBJ1-6; the D is unclear. Trimming pared 1 base from V and 13 bases from J, leaving 11 bases between. From germline, CDR1 is MGHRA and CDR2 YSYEKL. CDR3 length: 13 residues. The CDR3 bases are TGCGCCAGCAGCCAAGCCCCTGACTCGCCCCTCCACTTT. Protein: CASSQAPDSPLHF.

The V call is TRBV7-8, the J call TRBJ2-7, with a weak D call TRBD2 (6 bases). CDR3 length equals 14 residues. Trimming cost V 3 bases and J 5 bases, with 14 bases left between them. Germline V gene sequence: CDR1 SGHVS, CDR2 FQNEAQ. CDR3 sequence: CASSLGLGGNEQYF. The CDR3 DNA reads TGTGCCAGCAGCTTGGGGTTAGGAGGGAACGAGCAGTACTTC.

This clone has a single count. The V and J genes are TRBV30 and TRBJ2-7; 12 bases align to TRBD2. Losses at the gene ends were 7 bases for V and 1 base for J; bases not matched to a gene: 11. Per the germline V gene, CDR1 is GTSNPN and CDR2 is SVGIG (reference sequence). This CDR3 comprises 16 residues. The CDR3 coding sequence is TGTGCCTCCCCTAGCGGGAGGGCCAGGTCGTCCTACGAGCAGTACTTC. Its protein product is CASPSGRARSSYEQYF. Drawing the rest from reference TRBV30 and TRBJ2-7, the complete variable domain is SQTIHQWPATLVQPVGSPLSLECTVEGTSNPNLYWYRQAAGRGLQLLFYSVGIGQISSEVPQNLSASRPQDRQFILSSKKLLLSDSGFYLCASPSGRARSSYEQYFGPGTRLTVT.

The V call is TRBV6-2 or TRBV6-3, the J call TRBJ2-3, with TRBD2 identical over 10 bases. This CDR3 is built from 17 residues. V was clipped by 0 bases and J by 4 bases; unmatched bases: 7. Germline assignment: CDR1 MNHEY and CDR2 SVGEGT. CDR3 protein: CASSYSASGSKADTQYF. In nucleotides, the CDR3 is TGTGCCAGCAGTTACTCGGCTAGCGGGAGCAAAGCAGATACGCAGTATTTT.

The chain recombines TRBV18 with TRBJ2-5, with 7 nucleotides matching TRBD2. V was pared by 2 bases and J by 4 bases, with 7 bases of the junction left unmatched. Germline V lookup: CDR1 KGHSH, CDR2 LQKENI. The CDR3 runs 15 residues. The CDR3 DNA is TGTGCCAGCTCACCATTGGCGGGAGTCTTAGAGACCCAGTACTTC. This encodes CASSPLAGVLETQYF.

V and J are TRBV19 and TRBJ2-5; 10 bases match TRBD1. V lost 5 bases, J lost 4 bases, and 1 base stayed unmatched. The CDR3 consists of 13 residues. The germline gives CDR1 LNHDA, CDR2 SQIVND (reference sequence). CDR3 coding DNA: TGTGCCAGTAGTGGGGACAGGGGAGAGACCCAGTACTTC. It translates to CASSGDRGETQYF.

The chain is built from TRBV27 and TRBJ1-2, with D perhaps TRBD1 (5 bases). The CDR3 runs 14 residues. The ends were cut back, 7 bases at V and 6 bases at J, with 18 bases in the middle. CDR1 is MNHEY, CDR2 SMNVEV, per germline (reference sequence). The CDR3 DNA is TGTGCCAGCAAATTTGCGGACAATAGGGATGGCTACACCTTC. It specifies CASKFADNRDGYTF.

On this clone: The same CDR3 arises from other DNA sequences in this sample as well. The chain couples TRBV11-1 to TRBJ2-7, with D maybe TRBD1 (6 bases). Germline CDR1 reads SGHAT; CDR2 reads FQDESV (reference sequence). Between the trimmed V and J ends, which lost 5 bases and 4 bases, there was a span of 9 bases. CDR3 length: 12 amino acids. The CDR3 DNA reads TGTGCCAGCAGCCTACAGGGTTACGAGCAGTACTTC. Residues: CASSLQGYEQYF.

The chain combines TRBV30 with TRBJ1-1, with a tentative D call TRBD1 (5 bases). Germline-derived CDR1 and CDR2 are GTSNPN and SVGIG (reference sequence). The CDR3 covers 15 residues. V lost 2 bases and J lost 0, with 13 bases in between. CDR3 sequence reads: CAWSPGQALNTEAFF. In DNA form, the CDR3 reads TGTGCCTGGAGTCCAGGGCAGGCGTTGAACACTGAAGCTTTCTTT.

The chain joins TRBV6-2 or TRBV6-3 to TRBJ2-1, with 11 positions matching TRBD2. The CDR3 consists of 15 residues. CDR1 and CDR2 from the germline V gene are MNHEY and SVGEGT. Trimming removed 6 bases from V and 2 bases from J; junction bases left unmatched: 3. This CDR3 reads CASSSSGRTYNEQFF. DNA for the CDR3: TGTGCCAGCAGCTCTAGCGGGAGGACCTACAATGAGCAGTTCTTC.

The gene calls are TRBV28 and TRBJ2-7; 11 nucleotides align to TRBD2. Germline CDR1 and CDR2: MDHEN and SYDVKM. With 3 bases clipped from V and 4 bases from J, the junction kept 2 bases outside the gene matches. The CDR3 runs to 14 residues. Written as DNA, the CDR3 is TGTGCCAGCAGTTTGAGACTAGCGGGATACGAGCAGTACTTC. As protein: CASSLRLAGYEQYF.

V and J are TRBV27 and TRBJ2-7, with 9 positions matching TRBD2. Germline V gives CDR1 MNHEY, CDR2 SMNVEV (reference sequence). V gave up 4 bases and J gave up 4 bases; unmatched junction bases: 8. There are 15 residues in the CDR3. The CDR3 bases are TGTGCCAGCAGTTACTTAGCGGGAGAAAGTTACGAGCAGTACTTC. Encoded protein: CASSYLAGESYEQYF.

The J gene is TRBJ2-1, the V gene TRBV6-1, with 8 bases aligning to TRBD2. This CDR3 spans 17 amino acids. CDR1 and CDR2 (germline): MNHNS, SASEGT. The J segment lost 4 bases and the V segment lost 2 bases, leaving 10 bases of the junction unmatched. CDR3: CASSEKGREVRYNEQFF. DNA of the CDR3: TGTGCCAGCAGTGAAAAGGGGCGGGAGGTCAGATACAATGAGCAGTTCTTC.

V is TRBV7-9 and J is TRBJ2-3; D remains ambiguous. Germline values: CDR1 SEHNR, CDR2 FQNEAQ (reference sequence). The CDR3 totals 15 residues. V lost 6 bases and J 3 bases, leaving 16 bases between the germline ends. CDR3 amino acids: CASRRPNPLTDTQYF. The CDR3 nucleotides read TGTGCCAGCAGGCGTCCCAATCCATTGACAGATACGCAGTATTTT.

The rearrangement uses TRBV28 and TRBJ1-2, with D hard to call. V gave up 6 bases and J gave up 7 bases, with 21 bases separating them. The CDR3 has 15 amino acids. Germline values: CDR1 MDHEN, CDR2 SYDVKM. The CDR3, as DNA: TGTGCCAGCAGACCACCTACCGGGAAAACGGGTGGCTACACCTTC. Translation: CASRPPTGKTGGYTF.

The rearrangement links TRBV2 to TRBJ1-5, with D perhaps matching TRBD1 (6 bases). Trimming took off 5 bases at V and 0 bases at J, with 8 bases between the two ends. In germline, CDR1 is SNHLY, CDR2 FYNNEI. This CDR3 comprises 14 residues. The CDR3: CASSRGTSNQPQHF. The CDR3 region has the DNA TGTGCCAGCAGTAGGGGGACTAGCAATCAGCCCCAGCATTTT.

The V call is TRBV19, the J call TRBJ2-6; maybe TRBD1 (6 bases). The CDR3 extends over 15 amino acids. The germline V gene encodes CDR1 LNHDA and CDR2 SQIVND (reference sequence). The V gene lost 5 bases and the J gene lost 2 bases, with 10 bases spanning the gap. DNA of the CDR3: TGTGCCAGTAGTTTCAGGGGCGCTGGGGCCAACGTCCTGACTTTC. Translating it yields CASSFRGAGANVLTF. The full variable domain, completed using reference TRBV19 and TRBJ2-6, is DGGITQSPKYLFRKEGQNVTLSCEQNLNHDAMYWYRQDPGQGLRLIYYSQIVNDFQKGDIAEGYSVSREKKESFPLTVTSAQKNPTAFYLCASSFRGAGANVLTFGAGSRLTVL.

V and J are TRBV4-2 and TRBJ1-1; no firm D call. CDR3 length equals 15 residues. Between the trimmed V and J ends, which lost 0 bases and 4 bases, there was a span of 12 bases. Germline CDR1 LGHNA, CDR2 YNFKEQ. CDR3 DNA: TGTGCCAGCAGCCAAGATCAGACCCCAGGCACTGAAGCTTTCTTT. This sequence encodes CASSQDQTPGTEAFF.

In regard to this clone: Other nucleotide sequences from this sample produce the same CDR3. The chain carries TRBV3-1 (or the pseudogene TRBV3-2) and TRBJ2-7; possibly TRBD2 for D (6 bases). The V gene lost 4 bases and the J gene lost 7 bases, with 11 bases spanning the gap. The CDR3 has 12 amino acids. Germline V gene lookup returns CDR1 LGHDT and CDR2 YNNKEL (reference sequence). The CDR3 coding sequence is TGTGCCAGCAGCCTTTTGGGGGGAGAGCAGTACTTC. Its translation is CASSLLGGEQYF.

This clone was seen a handful of times. The chain uses TRBV6-5 and TRBJ1-3, with 8 positions matching TRBD1. The V gene end was trimmed by 6 bases and the J gene end by 3 bases; junction bases not matched to a gene: 7. Germline V CDR1 and CDR2: MNHEY, SVGAGI. CDR3 length: 15 residues. In DNA, the CDR3 is TGTGCCAGCAGCCTGGACAGGGATGATGGAAACACCATATATTTT. Its protein is CASSLDRDDGNTIYF.